These T cell receptor beta chains were read from a single sample in a study of metastatic and nonmetastatic thyroid tumors. TCRdb re-clonotyped the PCR reads via MiXCR. The sample carries tens of thousands of clones, approximately 20% recorded once. Sequencing was done on a sample of blood. The receptors stem from a female donor with papillary thyroid cancer or a benign thyroid nodule (not recorded which). Some clones in this sample may be carry-over from other donors' samples. CDR3s include the opening cysteine and the closing phenylalanine or tryptophan. The D gene is left open where the match is weak. Size tells how often a clone was seen (once, few, many) or the class of an expanded clone, and some rows leave it out.

J	size	V	D	length	DNA	CDR3
TRBJ2-1	-	TRBV28	-	17	TGTGCCAGCAACCCTAGCGCGAGTACTGGCTCCTACAATGAGCAGTTCTTC	CASNPSASTGSYNEQFF
TRBJ2-3	-	TRBV4-1	TRBD2	17	TGCGCCAGCAGCCAAGATGCAGCGGGAGGGCCGACAGATACGCAGTATTTT	CASSQDAAGGPTDTQYF
TRBJ2-4	few	TRBV6-2/TRBV6-3	-	15	TGTGCCAGCAGTACAGGTTTGACTGGGGGAAACATTCAGTACTTC	CASSTGLTGGNIQYF
TRBJ1-5	-	TRBV7-3	TRBD1	16	TGTGCCAGCAGCACAACTCCCGACAGGGAGTGTCATCCCCAGCATTTT	CASSTTPDRECHPQHF
TRBJ1-4	-	TRBV3-1	-	16	TGTGCCAGCAGCCGCCAAGTAGGCGGGCGGGGTGAAAAACTGTTTTTT	CASSRQVGGRGEKLFF
TRBJ2-1	many	TRBV11-2	TRBD2	15	TGTGCCAGCAGCTTACAAGCGGGATTCTACAATGAGCAGTTCTTC	CASSLQAGFYNEQFF
TRBJ1-1	many	TRBV30	-	16	TGTGCCTGGAGAGTGGGGTCGGCCAAGGGAGGATCTGAAGCTTTCTTT	CAWRVGSAKGGSEAFF
TRBJ1-2	-	TRBV6-1	TRBD1	13	TGTGCCAGCAGTCAAGGTCAGGGGGTCGTCTACACCTTC	CASSQGQGVVYTF
TRBJ1-1	-	TRBV6-1	TRBD1	14	TGTGCCAGCAGCATCGGACAGGGGCGCACTGAAGCTTTCTTT	CASSIGQGRTEAFF
TRBJ2-3	-	TRBV7-2	TRBD1	16	TGTGCCAGCAGCTTAGCCGGGACAGGGGGCACAGATACGCAGTATTTT	CASSLAGTGGTDTQYF
TRBJ2-7	many	TRBV7-2	-	13	TGTGCCAGCAGCCCCGGGACCAACTACGGGCAGTACTTC	CASSPGTNYGQYF
TRBJ2-3	many	TRBV29-1	-	10	TGCAGCGCTGAAACAGATACGCAGTATTTT	CSAETDTQYF
TRBJ2-3	few	TRBV27	-	11	TGTGCCAGCAGTTTACAGGATACGCAGTATTTT	CASSLQDTQYF
TRBJ1-5	many	TRBV6-2/TRBV6-3	-	14	TGTGCCAGCAGTATGGGGGAGGAGAATCAGCCCCAGCATTTT	CASSMGEENQPQHF
TRBJ2-2	many	TRBV19	TRBD1	14	TGTGCCAGTAGTGGATTGACAGGGGCCGGGGAGCTGTTTTTT	CASSGLTGAGELFF
TRBJ2-1	many	TRBV2	TRBD2	15	TGTGCCAGCAGATTACAGCGGGGCTCCTACAATGAGCAGTTCTTC	CASRLQRGSYNEQFF
TRBJ2-1	medium-sized	TRBV28	TRBD2	15	TGTGCCAGCAGTTCGCCCAGCGGGAGATACAATGAGCAGTTCTTC	CASSSPSGRYNEQFF
TRBJ1-5	many	TRBV3-1	-	13	TGTGCCAGCAGCCGGGGGCGGGGGCAGCCCCAGCATTTT	CASSRGRGQPQHF
TRBJ2-3	many	TRBV5-1	-	15	TGCGCCAGCAGCGCCCAGGCCAGCGGCACAGATACGCAGTATTTT	CASSAQASGTDTQYF
TRBJ1-6	-	TRBV27	-	15	TGTGCCAGCAGTTACCAGAGTATAGGAAATTCACCCCTCCACTTT	CASSYQSIGNSPLHF
TRBJ2-5	-	TRBV20-1	TRBD2	17	TGCAGTGCTAGAGATCAGAGGCTAGCGGGGATGCAAGAGACCCAGTACTTC	CSARDQRLAGMQETQYF
TRBJ1-3	-	TRBV6-1	-	14	TGTGCCAGCAGTCCGCTAAGCTCTGGAAACACCATATATTTT	CASSPLSSGNTIYF
TRBJ1-2	many	TRBV7-9	TRBD1	15	TGTGCCAGCAGCTTAGTCTACAGGGGTTTTTATGGCTACACCTTC	CASSLVYRGFYGYTF
TRBJ2-7	-	TRBV20-1	-	16	TGCAGTGCTAGAGATGAGGTCGGGAGAAATGGTAATGAGCAGTACTTC	CSARDEVGRNGNEQYF
TRBJ2-7	many	TRBV28	-	14	TGTGCCAGCAGTTCCCCACAAGGGGTCTACGAGCAGTACTTC	CASSSPQGVYEQYF
TRBJ2-1	-	TRBV6-1	-	12	TGTGCCAGCAGCCCTACGGGGGTCGTGCAGTTCTTC	CASSPTGVVQFF
TRBJ1-2	few	TRBV6-1	-	13	TGTGCCAGCATTGAGACGGGGAACTATTGCTACACCTTC	CASIETGNYCYTF
TRBJ2-3	many	TRBV28	TRBD1	14	TGTGCCAGCAGTACAGGGGGCTTCACAGATACGCAGTATTTT	CASSTGGFTDTQYF
TRBJ2-7	many	TRBV20-1	TRBD2	15	TGCAGTGCTAGAGAGTCTAGCGGTGATTGGCACGAGCAGTACTTC	CSARESSGDWHEQYF
TRBJ1-6	many	TRBV19	TRBD1	14	TGTGCCAGCCGGGACAGGCCCTATAATTCACCCCTCCACTTT	CASRDRPYNSPLHF
TRBJ2-5	few	TRBV10-3	-	14	TGTGCCATCATTGAGTCGGGCAGGGAGGAGACCCAGTACTTC	CAIIESGREETQYF
TRBJ2-5	many	TRBV3-1	TRBD2	14	TGTGCCAGCAGCCAAGGCGTGGGAGGGGAGACCCAGTACTTC	CASSQGVGGETQYF
TRBJ2-7	once	TRBV11-2	-	13	TGTGTCAGCAGCTTAGTATCCTTCTACGAGCAGTACTTC	CVSSLVSFYEQYF
TRBJ1-2	-	TRBV5-6	-	15	TGTGCCAGCAGCTTATTGACCCTAGCTAACTATGGCTACACCTTC	CASSLLTLANYGYTF
TRBJ1-6	many	TRBV4-2	-	18	TGTGCCAGCAGCCAAGATCTCCTAGGAACTCCCGGTAATTCGCCCCTCCACTTT	CASSQDLLGTPGNSPLHF
TRBJ1-1	-	TRBV6-2/TRBV6-3	-	14	TGTGCCAGCACCAGTACGACAGAACATACTGAAGCTTTCTTT	CASTSTTEHTEAFF
TRBJ2-7	few	TRBV12-3/TRBV12-4	-	11	TGTGCCAGCGGGTGTTTCGTGGAGCAGTACTTC	CASGCFVEQYF
TRBJ2-2	-	TRBV30	-	14	TGTGCCTGGAGTGGTATCAGGGCCACCGGGGAGCTGTTTTTT	CAWSGIRATGELFF
TRBJ1-1	-	TRBV11-3	TRBD1	15	TGTGCCAGCAGCCCGGGACAGGGGGGGAGTACTGAAGCTTTCTTT	CASSPGQGGSTEAFF
TRBJ2-5	many	TRBV5-6	-	13	TGTGCCAGCAGGTCAAGGGGATCGGAGACCCAGTACTTC	CASRSRGSETQYF
TRBJ1-1	many	TRBV25-1	-	13	TGTGCCAGCAGTGAATGGGGGAACACTGAAGCTTTCTTT	CASSEWGNTEAFF
TRBJ2-3	few	TRBV6-6	TRBD1	15	TGTGCCAGCAGTTACTCCAGGGGGAAAGCAGATACGCAGTATTTT	CASSYSRGKADTQYF
TRBJ2-5	-	TRBV4-2	-	17	TGTGCCAGCAGCACCTCCCCCGGGACACAGTACCAAGAGACCCAGTACTTC	CASSTSPGTQYQETQYF
TRBJ2-7	medium-sized	TRBV12-3/TRBV12-4	-	11	TGTGCCAGCAGTTCACGGGGGGAGCAGTACTTC	CASSSRGEQYF
TRBJ2-7	-	TRBV12-3/TRBV12-4	TRBD1	13	TGTGCCAGCAGAGGGGGCCGCCACTACGAGCAGTACTTC	CASRGGRHYEQYF
TRBJ1-5	many	TRBV11-2	-	15	TGTGCCAGCAGCCCCGAGACGTATAGCAATCAGCCCCAGCATTTT	CASSPETYSNQPQHF
TRBJ2-3	-	TRBV24-1	TRBD2	17	TGTGCCACCAGTGAACAAAACCAGCGGGAGCCCCCAGATACGCAGTATTTT	CATSEQNQREPPDTQYF
TRBJ2-5	many	TRBV5-1	TRBD1	15	TGCGCCAGCAGCTTAGGTAAAGGGGGCTGGGAGACCCAGTACTTC	CASSLGKGGWETQYF
TRBJ1-3	many	TRBV4-2	-	16	TGTGCCAGCAGCCATACGGGGAGTCGCACTGGAAACACCATATATTTT	CASSHTGSRTGNTIYF
TRBJ2-5	many	TRBV5-1	TRBD1	12	TGCGCCAGCAGACAGGGGCAAGAGACCCAGTACTTC	CASRQGQETQYF
TRBJ2-5	few	TRBV20-1	TRBD2	16	TGCAGTGCTAGGAAGACTAGAGGGAGGGCAGGGGAGACCCAGTACTTC	CSARKTRGRAGETQYF
TRBJ1-5	-	TRBV7-2	-	13	TGTGCCAGCAGCCCAGAGCGGGATCAGCCCCAGCATTTT	CASSPERDQPQHF